The 25 T cell receptor beta chains reported below all come from one sample, sequenced in a study of cytomegalovirus exposure and HLA in healthy donors. This PCR relied on a set of 60 Vbeta primers and 13 Jbeta primers. Generated by immunoSEQ multiplex PCR, the TCRdb table keeps only in-frame clones and is missing some. The sample lists around 200,000 clones, roughly 90% occurring once. Sequencing was carried out using PBMCs. These receptors all come from a woman between 25 and 40 years old in good health and CMV-seronegative.

This clone was counted a single time. The chain carries TRBV11-3 and TRBJ1-1; unclear D gene. Germline values: CDR1 SGHNT, CDR2 YENEEA. Between the trimmed V and J ends, which lost 5 bases and 0 bases, there was a span of 10 bases. CDR3 length equals 14 residues. CDR3 protein: CASSPGGMNTEAFF. CDR3 bases: TGTGCCAGCAGCCCCGGAGGCATGAACACTGAAGCTTTCTTT.

V gene TRBV7-6 combines with J gene TRBJ2-5, with 9 positions matching TRBD1. V lost 5 bases and J lost 3; bases outside the gene matches: 4. Per germline, CDR1 SGHVS and CDR2 FNYEAQ. There are 14 residues in the CDR3. CDR3 DNA: TGTGCCAGCAGCCACTGGACAGGGGAAGAGACCCAGTACTTC. Translating gives CASSHWTGEETQYF. The entire variable domain, with the rest obtained from reference TRBV7-6 and TRBJ2-5, is as follows: GAGVSQSPRYKVTKRGQDVALRCDPISGHVSLYWYRQALGQGPEFLTYFNYEAQQDKSGLPNDRFSAERPEGSISTLTIQRTEQRDSAMYRCASSHWTGEETQYFGPGTRLLVL.

This chain connects TRBV18 to TRBJ1-1; TRBD1 aligns across 9 bases. Trimming removed 1 base from V and 0 bases from J; junction bases left unmatched: 3. The CDR3 length is 16 residues. Germline V gives CDR1 KGHSH, CDR2 LQKENI. CDR3 in amino acids: CASSPQTGGLNTEAFF. In DNA, the CDR3 is TGTGCCAGCTCACCACAGACAGGGGGTCTGAACACTGAAGCTTTCTTT.

V is TRBV7-9 and J is TRBJ2-2, with D perhaps TRBD1 (6 bases). The CDR3 runs 15 residues. Deletions cut 5 bases from V and 2 bases from J, with 12 bases between. Germline V gene data show CDR1 as SEHNR and CDR2 as FQNEAQ (reference sequence). The CDR3 sequence: CASSQPGHNTGELFF. DNA for the CDR3: TGTGCCAGCAGCCAGCCGGGACATAACACCGGGGAGCTGTTTTTT.

This sequence joins TRBV6-6 and TRBJ1-6; 8 bases fit TRBD1. Germline CDR1 MNHNY, CDR2 SVGAGI (reference sequence). V lost 2 bases and J lost 6; bases outside the gene matches: 3. CDR3 length equals 15 residues. This CDR3 is CASSYVDRVNSPLHF. In DNA form, the CDR3 reads TGTGCCAGCAGTTACGTGGACAGGGTTAATTCACCCCTCCACTTT.

This clone was detected only a few times. This rearrangement joins TRBV29-1 to TRBJ1-1; tentative D call: TRBD1 (5 bases). There are 13 residues in the CDR3. Per germline, CDR1 SQVTM and CDR2 ANQGSEA. The V gene lost 2 bases and the J gene lost 1 base, with 8 bases spanning the gap. The DNA for the CDR3 is TGCAGCGTTGAAAGACAGCCGAACACTGAAGCTTTCTTT. Residues: CSVERQPNTEAFF.

The chain carries TRBV28 and TRBJ2-7, with D perhaps matching TRBD1 (6 bases). Germline CDR1 reads MDHEN; CDR2 reads SYDVKM. The CDR3 extends over 15 amino acids. V lost 5 bases, J lost 3 bases, and 17 bases lay in between. As DNA, the CDR3 is TGTGCCAGCAGTCGTTCGGCAGGGGCAAACTACGAGCAGTACTTC. Its translation: CASSRSAGANYEQYF.

J is TRBJ2-5 and V is TRBV5-4; TRBD1 might be the D (5 bases). Trimming shortened V by 0 bases and J by 4 bases, and 13 bases separated the two germline ends. This CDR3 is 15 amino acids long. Germline V gives CDR1 SGHNT, CDR2 YYREEE (reference sequence). The CDR3 reads CASSLVPGSGETQYF. In nucleotides, the CDR3 is TGTGCCAGCAGCTTGGTTCCAGGGTCAGGAGAGACCCAGTACTTC.

The rearrangement links TRBV27 to TRBJ2-3, with 11 bases aligning to TRBD2. Germline V lookup: CDR1 MNHEY, CDR2 SMNVEV (reference sequence). Trimming at V came to 3 bases and at J to 0 bases, leaving 8 bases not matched to a gene. This CDR3 spans 18 amino acids. For the CDR3, the DNA is TGTGCCAGCAGTTTGCAACTAGCGGGGGCCGTTAGCACAGATACGCAGTATTTT. This codes for CASSLQLAGAVSTDTQYF.

Written as DNA, the CDR3 is TGCGCCAGCAGCCCCTCGACAGGAAACTATGGCTACACCTTC. This encodes CASSPSTGNYGYTF. The V gene is TRBV5-1, the J gene TRBJ1-2; a possible D gene is TRBD1 (6 bases). The germline gives CDR1 SGHRS, CDR2 YFSETQ. V lost 4 bases, J lost 2 bases, and 12 bases lay in between. The length of the CDR3 is 14 residues.

The chain employs TRBV19 and TRBJ2-7, with TRBD1 matching over 9 bases. CDR3 length: 14 residues. CDR1 and CDR2 from the germline V gene are LNHDA and SQIVND (reference sequence). The V segment lost 3 bases and the J segment 4 bases; nucleotides outside the gene matches: 4. CDR3 sequence: CASSIHRGRYEQYF. The CDR3 coding sequence is TGTGCCAGTAGTATCCACAGGGGGCGGTACGAGCAGTACTTC.

There are a few counts of this clone. The same CDR3 is also encoded by other DNA sequences in this sample. The chain couples TRBV6-1 to TRBJ2-7, with a weak D call TRBD2 (6 bases). Looked up from germline, CDR1 is MNHNS and CDR2 is SASEGT. This CDR3 has 14 residues. V lost 5 bases, J lost 2 bases, and 13 bases lay in between. This chain's CDR3 is CASSLSGDAYEQYF. The CDR3 DNA is TGTGCCAGCAGTCTTAGCGGAGATGCCTACGAGCAGTACTTC.

The gene calls are TRBV5-1 and TRBJ2-7; maybe TRBD2 (5 bases). Trimming left V 5 bases short and J 2 bases short, with 17 bases between. Germline loops: CDR1 SGHRS, CDR2 YFSETQ. The CDR3 extends over 15 amino acids. The chain's CDR3 is CASSFSTPGTYEQYF. The DNA of the CDR3 is TGCGCCAGCAGTTTCTCGACGCCCGGGACCTACGAGCAGTACTTC.

The gene calls are TRBV6-4 and TRBJ2-6; 7 bases agree with TRBD1. This CDR3 is 16 amino acids long. Germline CDR1 and CDR2: MRHNA and SNTAGT. J was trimmed by 6 bases and V by 5 bases; bases with no gene match: 10. DNA of the CDR3: TGTGCCAGCAGTAAAACAGGGGACCCTCAGGCCAACGTCCTGACTTTC. The encoded protein is CASSKTGDPQANVLTF.

The chain joins TRBV10-1 to TRBJ2-3, with 8 nucleotides matching TRBD2. Germline lookup yields CDR1 WNHNN and CDR2 SYGVQD (reference sequence). This CDR3 is built from 16 residues. The junction had 6 bases not matched to a gene; V was cut back by 4 bases and J by 0 bases. CDR3 loop: CASSVGAGASTDTQYF. In DNA form, the CDR3 reads TGCGCCAGCAGTGTTGGAGCGGGAGCTAGCACAGATACGCAGTATTTT.

V gene TRBV6-1 combines with J gene TRBJ1-5, with TRBD1 matching 9 bases. J was trimmed by 1 base and V by 4 bases; bases with no gene match: 2. CDR3 length: 15 amino acids. CDR1 and CDR2 (germline): MNHNS, SASEGT. The CDR3, as DNA: TGTGCCAGCAGTGGGGGACAGGGAAGCAATCAGCCCCAGCATTTT. This sequence encodes CASSGGQGSNQPQHF.

V gene TRBV28 combines with J gene TRBJ2-2, with 8 bases aligning to TRBD1. The ends lost 6 bases at V and 4 bases at J; junction bases unmatched: 7. CDR1 and CDR2 (germline): MDHEN, SYDVKM. The CDR3 runs 15 residues. The CDR3: CASSPDRVATGELFF. The CDR3 nucleotides read TGTGCCAGCAGCCCGGACAGGGTTGCCACCGGGGAGCTGTTTTTT.

The chain has TRBV27 and TRBJ2-1; D is perhaps TRBD1 (5 bases). Germline V gene data show CDR1 as MNHEY and CDR2 as SMNVEV (reference sequence). Trimming left V 5 bases short and J 8 bases short, with 19 bases between. The CDR3 totals 15 residues. CDR3 sequence: CASSPDSPKPHEQFF. CDR3 DNA sequence: TGTGCCAGCAGTCCCGACAGCCCTAAGCCCCATGAGCAGTTCTTC.

The rearrangement uses TRBV6-1 and TRBJ2-1; perhaps TRBD2 as D (5 bases). The germline V and J ends were trimmed by 3 bases and 4 bases, with 13 bases remaining between them. This CDR3 spans 15 amino acids. Germline V CDR1 and CDR2: MNHNS, SASEGT. CDR3 bases: TGTGCCAGCAGTGACGGACTCCTGGAGTACAATGAGCAGTTCTTC. It specifies CASSDGLLEYNEQFF.

The J gene is TRBJ2-1, the V gene TRBV28, with 10 positions matching TRBD1. Trimming at V came to 5 bases and at J to 9 bases, leaving 4 bases not matched to a gene. The CDR3 totals 13 residues. The germline gives CDR1 MDHEN, CDR2 SYDVKM. The CDR3 DNA sequence: TGTGCCAGCAGTACGACAGGGGGCCCTGAGCAGTTCTTC. Translated, it gives CASSTTGGPEQFF. Filled out from reference TRBV28 and TRBJ2-1, the complete variable domain reads DVKVTQSSRYLVKRTGEKVFLECVQDMDHENMFWYRQDPGLGLRLIYFSYDVKMKEKGDIPEGYSVSREKKERFSLILESASTNQTSMYLCASSTTGGPEQFFGPGTRLTVL.

V and J are TRBV28 and TRBJ2-3, with TRBD2 matching 10 bases. V trimming: 4 bases; J trimming: 6 bases; junction bases outside the gene matches: 4. This CDR3 has 14 residues. Germline loops: CDR1 MDHEN, CDR2 SYDVKM. The CDR3: CASSSRTSGDTQYF. DNA for the CDR3: TGTGCCAGCAGTTCCCGGACTAGCGGCGATACGCAGTATTTT. The full variable domain, with the rest looked up from reference TRBV28 and TRBJ2-3, is DVKVTQSSRYLVKRTGEKVFLECVQDMDHENMFWYRQDPGLGLRLIYFSYDVKMKEKGDIPEGYSVSREKKERFSLILESASTNQTSMYLCASSSRTSGDTQYFGPGTRLTVL.

The rearrangement joins TRBV6-5 to TRBJ1-5; no clear D. The CDR3 is made up of 14 amino acids. CDR1 MNHEY and CDR2 SVGAGI come from the germline V gene. Trimming took 2 bases from V and 2 from J, leaving 7 bases between them. The CDR3 protein is CASSYGPGNQPQHF. The CDR3 coding sequence is TGTGCCAGCAGTTACGGGCCCGGCAATCAGCCCCAGCATTTT.

The chain has TRBV28 and TRBJ1-3; D possibly corresponds to TRBD1 (6 bases). Trimming removed 1 base at V and 3 bases at J, with 10 bases between. The CDR3 length is 15 residues. CDR1 MDHEN and CDR2 SYDVKM come from the germline V gene. The DNA of the CDR3 is TGTGCCAGCAGTTTATCAGGGGCGGATGGAAACACCATATATTTT. It translates to CASSLSGADGNTIYF. The full variable domain, its missing parts supplied by reference TRBV28 and TRBJ1-3, is DVKVTQSSRYLVKRTGEKVFLECVQDMDHENMFWYRQDPGLGLRLIYFSYDVKMKEKGDIPEGYSVSREKKERFSLILESASTNQTSMYLCASSLSGADGNTIYFGEGSWLTVV.

This chain links TRBV7-9 with TRBJ1-5, with 9 bases that match TRBD1. Germline V CDR1 and CDR2: SEHNR, FQNEAQ (reference sequence). CDR3 length equals 14 residues. The trim removed 3 bases at V and 6 bases at J, leaving 3 bases unmatched. The CDR3 DNA reads TGTGCCAGCAGCTTGACAGGGGGAGGTCAGCCCCAGCATTTT. Its translation is CASSLTGGGQPQHF.

The V and J genes are TRBV5-1 and TRBJ2-5; 10 nucleotides match TRBD2. Germline trimming cut 0 bases from V and 4 bases from J; bases unmatched to any gene: 6. Germline V gene lookup returns CDR1 SGHRS and CDR2 YFSETQ. This CDR3 is built from 16 residues. Here the CDR3 reads CASSLDVAGGGETQYF. The CDR3 nucleotides are TGCGCCAGCAGCTTGGATGTAGCGGGGGGCGGAGAGACCCAGTACTTC.